Below, one T cell receptor beta chain is given with its context. Its antigen is not known. Method: immunoSEQ multiplex PCR; TCRdb's copy keeps in-frame clones and lacks some. The sample includes nearly 400,000 clones, 89% of them seen just once. Trimming cost V 3 bases and J 4 bases; bases outside gene matches: 5. Per germline, CDR1 KGHSH and CDR2 LQKENI. The CDR3 extends over 15 amino acids. The data stem from a study of Ad26.COV2.S vaccination and SARS-CoV-2 variants. On the study more broadly: The vaccine Ad26.COV2.S was put into the muscle once, or twice with 56 days between.

Noted treatment: some 20 received Ad26.COV2.S at low or high dose, single or two shots; roughly five received placebo; per-sample allocation not given. Sample collection was performed on day 63 after the first vaccine or placebo injection. Study-wide results and limits: Placebo recipients had lower spike-specific TCR breadth than vaccine recipients.

The TCR was taken from a person aged 18 to 65 who received the Ad26.COV2.S COVID-19 vaccine or a placebo. Sequences were derived from peripheral blood, sampled in a trial of Ad26.COV2.S vaccine versus placebo. The rearrangement uses TRBV18 and TRBJ2-3, with 9 bases aligning to TRBD2. The CDR3 loop is CASSPSSGTADTQYF. CDR3 sequence (DNA): TGTGCCAGCTCACCGTCTAGCGGGACGGCAGATACGCAGTATTTT.